This entry describes one TCR beta chain. Its antigen target is currently unknown. No base quality values were provided; no much bigger clone lies one nucleotide off. The germline V gene gives CDR1 as LGHNA and CDR2 as YNFKEQ. The CDR3 spans 15 residues, from the cysteine through the phenylalanine. Only the CDR3 region is kept as DNA, spanning 45 bases read in frame from base 1. The germline V and J ends show losses of 3 bases and 5 bases respectively, and no gene match explains 7 bases of the junction. The sample's treatment or condition label, decoded: live attenuated yellow fever vaccine strain. PBMCs were isolated from peripheral blood using a standard Ficoll-Paque protocol. CD4 and CD8 T-cell fractions were isolated with Dynabeads CD4 and CD8 positive selection kits. RNA was extracted with TriZol from bulk PBMCs, CD4 and CD8 fractions, and dextramer-positive and dextramer-negative fractions. This entry comes from a study of T cells after yellow fever vaccination (dated by TCRdb to about 2019). In terms of the full investigation: The SMART-Seq v4 Ultra Low Input RNA kit was used to prepare libraries from fractions with low cell numbers. To follow T-cell clones before and after both primary and booster YFV17D yellow fever vaccination, bulk TCR alpha and beta repertoires underwent longitudinal sequencing. Blood samples were taken at several timepoints before and after primary and secondary immunization, and bulk PBMC replicates and cell subsets were isolated. The cohort comprised two healthy male donors, one aged 18 to 30 and one aged 30 to 39 years.

This sample was sequenced with an Illumina NovaSeq 6000. TCR cDNA was synthesized by 5'RACE template switching, which introduced a universal primer site and unique molecular identifiers. cDNA synthesis was primed from both the TCR alpha and TCR beta constant segments. Library amplification used two PCR steps, and the second PCR step added sample barcodes and sequencing adapters. Sequencing of libraries was performed on Illumina HiSeq 2500 (2x100 bp) or NovaSeq (2x150 bp). The authors' analysis ran thus. Demultiplexing of reads and collapsing into UMI consensus sequences were performed with MIGEC, and V(D)J alignment was carried out with MiXCR. Clonotypes responding to the vaccine were identified with edgeR on replicate PBMC samples, with the criteria of FDR below 0.01 and a log2 fold change above 5 up to day 15. Bulk clonotypes were assigned CD4 or CD8 identity according to which sequenced CD4 or CD8 repertoire held them at higher abundance. Using fastp trimming at Q25 and MiXCR clonotype assembly, TCRdb reanalyzed the public sequencing data and kept in-frame beta chains. Entries are consolidated by CDR3 protein sequence, retaining the most common genes and DNA. The V and J calls come from TCRdb's annotation, not from the publication. This sample lists about 340,000 distinct CDR3 sequences; around an eighth were detected once. The ten largest clonotypes hold 2.5% to 3.5% of the sample.

The research as a whole found: The secondary T-cell response was found to be weaker but faster than the primary response, with a peak reached on day 5 rather than on day 15. A small fraction of clonotypes appeared in both the CD4 and CD8 compartments, likely as a result of convergent recombination. Because abundant contaminating clonotypes from the bulk population could be contained in FACS-sorted repertoires, computational filtering was required. After the booster, most of the clones that had expanded following primary vaccination were detected again (roughly 97% of CD4 and around 90% of CD8), which suggests that memory was broadly maintained. Because the study included only two donors, the extent to which the findings can be generalized is limited.

Specimen: CD4+ T cells sorted from PBMCs, collected 15 days after the yellow fever booster vaccination. This chain joins TRBV4-2 to TRBJ2-3, and TRBD2 matches 8 of the central bases. The sequence came from a man aged 18 to 30 who received the YFV17D yellow fever vaccine. The CDR3 reads CASSQPRGAGDTQYF. DNA sequence: TGTGCCAGCAGCCAGCCGCGGGGGGCTGGAGATACGCAGTATTTT.